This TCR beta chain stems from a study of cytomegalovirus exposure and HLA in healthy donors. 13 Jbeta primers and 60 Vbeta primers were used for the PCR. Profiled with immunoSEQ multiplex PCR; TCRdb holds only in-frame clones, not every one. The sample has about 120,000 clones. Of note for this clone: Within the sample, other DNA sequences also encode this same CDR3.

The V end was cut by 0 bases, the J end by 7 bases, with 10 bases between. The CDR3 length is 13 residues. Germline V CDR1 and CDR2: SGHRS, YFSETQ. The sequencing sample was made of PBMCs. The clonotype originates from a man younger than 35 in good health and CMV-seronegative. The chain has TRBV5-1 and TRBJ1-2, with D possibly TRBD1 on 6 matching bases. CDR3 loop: CASSLDRAGGYTF. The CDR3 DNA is TGCGCCAGCAGCTTGGACAGGGCCGGTGGCTACACCTTC.